This TCR beta chain is drawn from a study of post-analysis software for immune sequencing data. Study details: Progressive-relapsing, secondary progressive and relapsing-remitting multiple sclerosis were among the disease courses included.

cDNA libraries of TCR beta carried unique molecular identifiers. TCRdb passed the PCR reads through MiXCR, listing each CDR3 protein once. The sample carries about 190,000 distinct CDR3 sequences, 29% recorded once. Germline V gene lookup returns CDR1 MDHEN and CDR2 SYDVKM. Trimming left V 2 bases short and J 5 bases short, with 12 bases between. There are 15 residues in the CDR3. This clonotype has just a few counts. What it recognizes is unknown. Overall study findings and caveats: TRBV5-6, TRBV5-1 and TRBV20-1 were among roughly five TRBV segments more frequent in patients than controls.

Sequencing was performed on blood. This chain connects TRBV28 to TRBJ1-4; no firm D call. This sequence originates from a girl between 2 and 17 years old with multiple sclerosis. The CDR3: CASSLASRRNEKLFF. The CDR3 DNA reads TGTGCCAGCAGTTTAGCGTCCAGACGGAATGAAAAACTGTTTTTT.